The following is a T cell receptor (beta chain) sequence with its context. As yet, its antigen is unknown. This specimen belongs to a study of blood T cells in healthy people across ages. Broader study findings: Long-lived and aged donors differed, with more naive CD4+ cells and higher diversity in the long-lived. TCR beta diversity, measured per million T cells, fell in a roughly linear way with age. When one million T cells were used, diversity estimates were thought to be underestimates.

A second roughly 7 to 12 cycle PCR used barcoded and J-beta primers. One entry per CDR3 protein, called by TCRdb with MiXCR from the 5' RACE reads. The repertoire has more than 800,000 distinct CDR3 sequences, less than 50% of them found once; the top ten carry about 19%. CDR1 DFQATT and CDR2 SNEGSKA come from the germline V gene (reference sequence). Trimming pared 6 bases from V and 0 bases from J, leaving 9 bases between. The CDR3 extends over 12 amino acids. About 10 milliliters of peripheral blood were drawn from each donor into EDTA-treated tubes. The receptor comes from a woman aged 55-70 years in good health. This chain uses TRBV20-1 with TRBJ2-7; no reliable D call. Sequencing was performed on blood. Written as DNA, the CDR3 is TGCAGTGCGAGAATCGACTCCTACGAGCAGTACTTC. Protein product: CSARIDSYEQYF.